This T cell receptor (beta chain) was observed in a study of blood T cell repertoires in COVID-19. Study summary: Acute and convalescent COVID-19 samples came from the United States, Italy and Spain. From T cells, B-cell-depleted T cells, or PBMCs came the material, which was cDNA or gDNA.

This CDR3 region has 15 residues. The germline V gene encodes CDR1 KGHSH and CDR2 LQKENI. V lost 0 bases to trimming and J lost 1 base, with 9 bases between them. Under the authors' procedure: Reference gene primer amplification gave estimated nucleated cell counts. Using immunoSEQ multiplex PCR, the repertoire was profiled, and TCRdb retains in-frame clones only, with some absent. The D gene and trimming were derived from the DNA, and the V and J assignments and clone size from that table. The data show about 360,000 clones, with 81% seen just once and more than 0.95% held by the top ten. The sequenced sample was peripheral blood. The receptor was isolated from a human donor with acute or convalescent COVID-19. The donor label of this sample is uncertain. This chain uses TRBV18 with TRBJ1-2; no definite D call. CDR3 DNA sequence: TGTGCCAGCTCACCACCGGGCACCTTTAACTATGGCTACACCTTC. Translated: CASSPPGTFNYGYTF.